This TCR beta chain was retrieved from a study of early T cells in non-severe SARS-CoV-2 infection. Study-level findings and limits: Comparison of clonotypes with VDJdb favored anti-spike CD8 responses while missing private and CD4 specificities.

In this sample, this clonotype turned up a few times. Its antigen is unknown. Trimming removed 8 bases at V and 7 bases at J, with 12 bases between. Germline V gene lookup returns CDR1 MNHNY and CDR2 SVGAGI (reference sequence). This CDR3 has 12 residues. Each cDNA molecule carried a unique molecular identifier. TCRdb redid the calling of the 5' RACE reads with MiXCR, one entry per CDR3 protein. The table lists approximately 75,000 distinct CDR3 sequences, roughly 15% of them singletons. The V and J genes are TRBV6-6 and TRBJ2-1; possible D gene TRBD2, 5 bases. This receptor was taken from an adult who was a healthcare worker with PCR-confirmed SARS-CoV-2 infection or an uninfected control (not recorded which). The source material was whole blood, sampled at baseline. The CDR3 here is CASAYTGNEQFF. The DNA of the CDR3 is TGTGCCAGCGCCTACACGGGGAATGAGCAGTTCTTC.